The source of this T cell receptor beta chain is a study of glioma-infiltrating T cells after dendritic cell vaccination. Study in general: Treatment, given 2003 to 2012, was autologous tumor lysate-pulsed dendritic cell vaccination.

Using immunoSEQ multiplex PCR, the repertoire was profiled, and TCRdb retains in-frame clones only, with some absent. The data hold 93,000 or so clones, with roughly three quarters observed a single time. The ends were cut back, 2 bases at V and 5 bases at J, with 18 bases in the middle. The CDR3 is 16 residues long. CDR1 is MNHNS and CDR2 is SASEGT in the germline V gene. The source was blood, collected before dendritic cell vaccination. The genes are TRBV6-1 and TRBJ1-2, with a tentative D call TRBD1 (6 bases). The receptor was derived from a human donor with glioblastoma. CDR3: CASSEKGPQGGYGYTF. In nucleotides, the CDR3 is TGTGCCAGCAGTGAAAAGGGACCCCAAGGGGGATATGGCTACACCTTC.